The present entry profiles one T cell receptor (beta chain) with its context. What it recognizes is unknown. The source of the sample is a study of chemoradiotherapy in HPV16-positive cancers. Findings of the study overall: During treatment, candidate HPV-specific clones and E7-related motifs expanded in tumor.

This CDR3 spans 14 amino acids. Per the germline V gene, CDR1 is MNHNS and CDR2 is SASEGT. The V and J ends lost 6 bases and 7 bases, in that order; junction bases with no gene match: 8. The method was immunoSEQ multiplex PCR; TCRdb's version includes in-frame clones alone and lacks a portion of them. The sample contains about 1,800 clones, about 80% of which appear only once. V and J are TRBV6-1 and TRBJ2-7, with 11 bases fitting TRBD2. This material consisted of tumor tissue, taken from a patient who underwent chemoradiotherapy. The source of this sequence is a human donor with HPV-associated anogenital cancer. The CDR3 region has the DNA TGTGCCAGCAGAGTGACTAGCGGGGTCTTTGAGCAGTACTTC. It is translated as CASRVTSGVFEQYF.